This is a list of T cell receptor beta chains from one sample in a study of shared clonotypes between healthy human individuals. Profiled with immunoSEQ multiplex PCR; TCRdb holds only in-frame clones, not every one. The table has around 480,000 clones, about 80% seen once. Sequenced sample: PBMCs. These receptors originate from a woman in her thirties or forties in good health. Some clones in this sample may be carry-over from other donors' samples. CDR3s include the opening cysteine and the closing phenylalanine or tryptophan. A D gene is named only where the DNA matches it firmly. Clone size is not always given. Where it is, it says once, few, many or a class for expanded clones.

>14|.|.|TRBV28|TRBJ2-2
CASSFWGGTGELFF
TGTGCCAGCAGTTTTTGGGGTGGCACCGGGGAGCTGTTTTTT
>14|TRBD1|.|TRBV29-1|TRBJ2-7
CSVKPRDRVNEQYF
TGCAGCGTCAAACCAAGGGACAGGGTAAACGAGCAGTACTTC
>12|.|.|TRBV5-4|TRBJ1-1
CASSLNEGDAFF
TGTGCCAGCAGCTTGAATGAAGGGGACGCTTTCTTT
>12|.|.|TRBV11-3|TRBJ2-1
CASSLEGYEQFF
TGTGCCAGCAGCTTAGAGGGTTATGAGCAGTTCTTC
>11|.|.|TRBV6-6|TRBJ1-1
CASSRYTEAFF
TGTGCCAGCAGTCGCTACACTGAAGCTTTCTTT
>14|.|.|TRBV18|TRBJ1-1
CASSPGQGNTEAFF
TGTGCCAGCTCACCGGGGCAGGGCAACACTGAAGCTTTCTTT
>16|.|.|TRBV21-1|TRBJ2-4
CASSKKGQGAKNIQYF
TGTGCCAGCAGCAAAAAGGGACAGGGAGCCAAAAACATTCAGTACTTC
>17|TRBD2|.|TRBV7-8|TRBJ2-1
CASSLGRTSGTYNEQFF
TGTGCCAGCAGCTTAGGTAGAACTAGCGGGACCTACAATGAGCAGTTCTTC
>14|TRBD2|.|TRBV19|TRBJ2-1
CASSIKREINEQFF
TGTGCCAGTAGTATAAAGCGGGAGATTAATGAGCAGTTCTTC
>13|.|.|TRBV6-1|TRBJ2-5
CASSEWQSETQYF
TGTGCCAGCAGTGAATGGCAGTCGGAGACCCAGTACTTC
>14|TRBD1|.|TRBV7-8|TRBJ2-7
CASSPNRQGHEQYF
TGTGCCAGCAGCCCTAACAGACAGGGCCACGAGCAGTACTTC
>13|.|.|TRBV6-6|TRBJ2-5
CASTPGYRETQYF
TGTGCCAGCACTCCGGGATACCGAGAGACCCAGTACTTC
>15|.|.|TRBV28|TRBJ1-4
CASSLGTPTNEKLFF
TGTGCCAGCAGTTTAGGGACGCCAACTAATGAAAAACTGTTTTTT
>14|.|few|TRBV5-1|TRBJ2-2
CASRLQGVDGELFF
TGCGCCAGCAGATTACAGGGAGTTGACGGGGAGCTGTTTTTT
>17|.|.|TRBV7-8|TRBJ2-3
CASSLRMTVARKDTQYF
TGTGCCAGCAGCTTAAGAATGACAGTTGCCCGCAAAGATACGCAGTATTTT
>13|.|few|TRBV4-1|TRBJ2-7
CASSRGLNYEQYF
TGCGCCAGCAGCCGAGGACTGAACTACGAGCAGTACTTC
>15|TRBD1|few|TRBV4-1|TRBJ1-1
CASSISTGMNTEAFF
TGCGCCAGCAGCATATCGACAGGGATGAACACTGAAGCTTTCTTT
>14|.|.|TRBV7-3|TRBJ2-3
CASSPHGGTDTQYF
TGTGCCAGCAGCCCCCACGGTGGCACAGATACGCAGTATTTT
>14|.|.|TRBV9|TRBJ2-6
CASSDPSGANVLTF
TGTGCCAGCAGCGACCCTTCGGGGGCCAACGTCCTGACTTTC
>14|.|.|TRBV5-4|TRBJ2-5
CASTSLQGEETQYF
TGTGCCAGCACCTCTCTGCAGGGTGAAGAGACCCAGTACTTC
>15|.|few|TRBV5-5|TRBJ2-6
CASTLGATGANVLTF
TGTGCCAGCACCCTTGGGGCGACTGGGGCCAACGTCCTGACTTTC
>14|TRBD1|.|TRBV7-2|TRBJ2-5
CASSARQGSETQYF
TGTGCCAGCAGCGCAAGACAGGGTTCGGAGACCCAGTACTTC
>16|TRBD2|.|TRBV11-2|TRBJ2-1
CASSLGLAGSYNEQFF
TGTGCCAGCAGCCTAGGACTAGCGGGCTCCTACAATGAGCAGTTCTTC
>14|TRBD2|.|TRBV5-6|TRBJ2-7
CASSLLAGVDEQYF
TGTGCCAGCAGCTTACTAGCGGGAGTGGACGAGCAGTACTTC
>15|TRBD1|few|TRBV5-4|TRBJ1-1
CASSGDRGWGTEAFF
TGTGCCAGCAGCGGTGACAGGGGGTGGGGCACTGAAGCTTTCTTT
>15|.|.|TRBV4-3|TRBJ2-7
CASSQSRVEGSEQYF
TGCGCCAGCAGCCAAAGCAGGGTGGAAGGGAGCGAGCAGTACTTC
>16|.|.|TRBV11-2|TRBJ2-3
CASSEATGSKRYTQYF
TGTGCCAGCAGCGAGGCAACGGGATCCAAGAGATATACGCAGTATTTT
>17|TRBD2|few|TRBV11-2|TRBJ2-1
CASSLEGLAPGSREQFF
TGTGCCAGCAGCTTAGAGGGACTAGCTCCGGGGTCTCGTGAGCAGTTCTTC
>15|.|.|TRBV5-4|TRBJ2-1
CASSLDASKVREQFF
TGTGCCAGCAGCTTGGATGCCAGCAAGGTACGTGAGCAGTTCTTC
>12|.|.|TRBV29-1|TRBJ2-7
CSVAGGSYEQYF
TGCAGCGTTGCTGGGGGTTCCTACGAGCAGTACTTC
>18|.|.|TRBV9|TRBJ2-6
CASSGKWVQGSGANVLTF
TGTGCCAGCAGCGGCAAATGGGTTCAGGGCTCTGGGGCCAACGTCCTGACTTTC
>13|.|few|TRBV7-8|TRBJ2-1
CASSTAPGVKQFF
TGTGCCAGCAGCACCGCCCCGGGAGTCAAGCAGTTCTTC
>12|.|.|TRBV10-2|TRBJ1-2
CASSGQSYGYTF
TGCGCCAGCAGTGGACAGTCCTATGGCTACACCTTC
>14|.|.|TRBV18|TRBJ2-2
CASFTSPNTGELFF
TGTGCCAGCTTCACTAGTCCAAACACCGGGGAGCTGTTTTTT
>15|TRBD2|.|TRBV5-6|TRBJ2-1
CASSDRGLAGNEQFF
TGTGCCAGCAGCGACAGGGGACTAGCGGGCAATGAGCAGTTCTTC
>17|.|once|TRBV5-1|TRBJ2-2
CASSLERAGRNTGELFF
TGCGCCAGCAGCTTGGAGAGGGCGGGTAGGAACACCGGGGAGCTGTTTTTT
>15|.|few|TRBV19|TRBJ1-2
CASSTGATAAMGYTF
TGTGCCAGTAGTACGGGGGCCACCGCTGCTATGGGCTACACCTTC
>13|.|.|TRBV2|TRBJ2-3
CASSEIGGAEQYF
TGTGCCAGCAGTGAAATAGGAGGGGCGGAGCAGTATTTT
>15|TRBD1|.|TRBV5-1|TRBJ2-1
CASRLDRGAYNEQFF
TGCGCCAGCAGGCTAGACAGGGGCGCCTACAATGAGCAGTTCTTC
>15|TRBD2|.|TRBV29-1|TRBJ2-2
CSVIAGGEVTGELFF
TGCAGCGTGATAGCGGGAGGGGAGGTCACCGGGGAGCTGTTTTTT
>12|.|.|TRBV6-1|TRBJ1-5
CASSESGQPQHF
TGTGCCAGCAGTGAATCGGGTCAGCCCCAGCATTTT
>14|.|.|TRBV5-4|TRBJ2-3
CASSRPISTDTQYF
TGTGCCAGCAGCCGTCCAATTAGCACAGATACGCAGTATTTT
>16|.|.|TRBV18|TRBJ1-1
CASSPGGAGLLTEAFF
TGTGCCAGCTCACCAGGGGGCGCCGGGCTCCTCACTGAAGCTTTCTTT
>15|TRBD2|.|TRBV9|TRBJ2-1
CASSETSGIYNEQFF
TGTGCCAGCAGCGAGACTAGCGGGATCTACAATGAGCAGTTCTTC
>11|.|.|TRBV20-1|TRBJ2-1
CSAIPQHEQFF
TGCAGTGCCATCCCCCAGCATGAGCAGTTCTTC
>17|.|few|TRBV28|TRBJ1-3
CASSYPKKGGKRNTIYF
TGTGCCAGCAGTTACCCAAAGAAAGGGGGGAAAAGAAACACCATATATTTT
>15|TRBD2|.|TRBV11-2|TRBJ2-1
CASRSLAGGRNEQFF
TGTGCCAGCAGGTCACTAGCGGGAGGCCGTAATGAGCAGTTCTTC
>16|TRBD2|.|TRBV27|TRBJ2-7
CASSLRLAETSYEQYF
TGTGCCAGCAGTTTAAGGCTAGCGGAGACCAGCTACGAGCAGTACTTC
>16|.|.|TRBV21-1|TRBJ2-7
CASSKKGRLGAGEQYF
TGTGCCAGCAGCAAAAAGGGGCGGCTGGGGGCGGGCGAGCAGTACTTC
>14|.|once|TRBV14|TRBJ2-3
CASSQDWNTDTQYF
TGTGCCAGCAGCCAAGATTGGAACACAGATACGCAGTATTTT
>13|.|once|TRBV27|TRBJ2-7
CASSLRQNYEQYF
TGTGCCAGCAGTTTACGCCAGAACTACGAGCAGTACTTC
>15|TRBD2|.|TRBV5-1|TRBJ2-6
CASSTSGSGANVLTF
TGCGCCAGCAGCACTAGCGGCTCTGGGGCCAACGTCCTGACTTTC
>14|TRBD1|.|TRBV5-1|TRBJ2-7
CASRPGTGDYEQYF
TGCGCCAGCAGACCCGGGACAGGGGACTACGAGCAGTACTTC